Below, one T cell receptor (beta chain) is given with its context. It lacks a known antigen. Base qualities are not recorded, but no much larger clone differs from it by a single base. This entry comes from a study of cytomegalovirus exposure and HLA in healthy donors (dated by TCRdb to 2015 to 2018). Describing the broader study: In an earlier analysis of approximately 500 of the donors, around 300 Gb of sequence data and 90 million to 120 million unique TCR beta sequences from approximately 180 million T cells were reported. A later analysis re-examined previously published TCR beta repertoires from just over 650 donors and added high-resolution HLA genotyping to investigate patterns of TCR occurrence. Rather than using new phenotypic data, the later analysis identified candidate immune exposures from TCR beta sequences and from how often those sequences occurred across donors. All discovery cohort repertoires had been generated on a single sequencing platform. The study was designed to test whether signatures of past pathogen exposure could be identified by cataloging public T cell receptors. An early release covering about 600 HLA-typed donors comprised about 300 gigabases of sequencing data and around 86 million unique TCR sequences. Both class I and class II loci were covered by HLA typing, at four-digit resolution. Typing coverage differed by locus: A, B, C, DRB1 and DQB1 were typed in about 620-640 donors, DQA1 in approximately 520, DPA1 in some 610, and DPB1 in around 440. Of the 350 to 400 genotyped donors, over 70% fell in the genetic ancestry cluster associated with self-reported Caucasian donors. To predict cytomegalovirus infection status, the study brought together high-throughput TCR immunosequencing, statistical association of individual TCRs with disease status, and machine learning. Donor age, sex, ethnicity and CMV serostatus were compiled together with the repertoire data. Across about 380 genotyped donors of the cohort, an average of about 240,000 unique TCR beta nucleotide sequences per donor were sequenced, and approximately 19% of those sequences were non-productive. Using immunosequencing, the study profiled T cell repertoires from 666 subjects and related those repertoires to cytomegalovirus serostatus. A later genetic analysis took genome-wide SNP genotypes for about 55% of the roughly 670 donors and used that subset as a discovery cohort. A few DR-DQ haplotypes were treated as single units for association and clustering because of strong linkage in the cohort. To decide whether each TCR beta V gene segment behaved as functional or pseudogenic, an earlier analysis of some 600 of the donors relied on high-throughput TCR beta sequencing. A separate validation cohort of about 110 different subjects was used in addition to the roughly 720-subject first cohort. Results and caveats for the whole study, not just this receptor: Most TCR sequences were seen in very few donors, while some public TCRs were found in many individuals. In this cohort, only TCR beta chains were sequenced, and detectable features were limited by the absence of alpha or paired-chain data. It was suggested by the authors that the approach could potentially be generalized to other disease states and immunological phenotypes. Several of the top co-occurrence clusters appeared to be linked to parvovirus B19, influenza, CMV and Epstein-Barr virus, according to a later analysis. In the study, approximately 160 TCR beta chains were listed as associated with cytomegalovirus. Correlated functional status among segregating V segments might be attributable to linkage disequilibrium, but an unknown experimental factor could not be ruled out. A few of the identified cytomegalovirus-associated TCR beta chains were confirmed in vitro to be specific for cytomegalovirus antigens. A further reported finding was that TCR beta sequences accurately predicted the HLA-A and HLA-B alleles for most subjects in the first cohort. A later genetic analysis reported fewer N-insertions in productive TCRs among donors in an Asian-associated ancestry cluster than the roughly 700-donor mean. In a later analysis, most CMV-associated TCR beta chains were found to appear HLA-restricted, with HLA associations seemingly driven largely by CMV exposure. Because HLA typing was missing for some donors at each locus, association tests included only the typed subset. Immune exposure information for the cohort was limited to CMV serostatus. When HLA alleles, especially DR and DQ, strongly co-occurred, TCR associations were difficult to assign to individual alleles. The classifier was reported to diagnose cytomegalovirus status with high specificity and sensitivity in both the original and validation cohorts. A later analysis found that TCR association rates varied across HLA loci, with DRB1 alleles showing the most associated TCRs and HLA-C alleles the fewest. Broadly in line with IMGT annotations, most TCR beta V segments showed up in productive rearrangements about 87% or about 30% of the time in an earlier analysis of 587 of the donors. A cluster of highly shared sequence variants was judged likely to represent a technical artifact of the sequencing pipeline. V-gene and J-gene trimming of TCR beta chains was associated with a missense DCLRE1C variant in a later genetic analysis, and the association was replicated in an independent cohort. Compared with equally common non-associated chains, HLA-associated TCR beta chains in a later analysis were more clonally expanded and had lower generation probabilities. Sequencing depth was assumed to be roughly uniform across donors in the presence/absence analyses, though that assumption may not hold. Fewer than 20 rarely observed V segments, including chromosome 9 orphons, were excluded from the earlier analysis of just under 600 of the donors because counts were too low. Some IMGT-functional V segments, including TRBV6-2 and TRBV6-3, could not be distinguished by the 87-base-pair reads and were therefore excluded. In a later analysis, around 17,000 TCR beta sequences were associated with specific HLA alleles at a false discovery rate of 0.05.

V is reduced by 2 bases and J by 9 bases, leaving a spacing of 5 bases between them. The germline V gene supplies CDR1 LGHNT and CDR2 FRNRAP. Reading from cysteine to phenylalanine, the CDR3 counts 11 amino acids. Only CDR3 DNA is held: 33 bases, read in frame from base 1. Libraries came from the immunoSEQ multiplex PCR assay. The multiplex PCR relied on a mix of 60 forward primers for TCR Vbeta segments and 13 reverse primers for TCR Jbeta segments. A multiplex PCR assay on genomic DNA amplified the CDR3 region of rearranged TCR beta genes. On the Illumina HiSeq System, the amplified TCR beta libraries were sequenced as 87-base-pair reads. For the original study's pipeline: Across the 500 to 850 repertoires, a later analysis counted about 81 million unique TCR beta chains, around 10 million of which were shared by at least two donors. To remove PCR and sequencing errors, raw reads were error-corrected and collapsed into unique sequences using a nearest-neighbor algorithm that merged closely related sequences. To assign V, D and J gene segments, CDR3 sequences were aligned to IMGT reference sequences. For a sequence to be retained, at least a six-nucleotide match to both a V gene segment and a J gene segment was required. Rearrangements were called productive when the CDR3 lacked stop codons and stayed in frame with V and J; all others were non-productive. CDR3 was defined by IMGT convention, running from the second conserved V-encoded cysteine to the conserved J-encoded phenylalanine. The earlier analysis of roughly 590 of the donors excluded sequences that lacked an unambiguous match to a single V gene segment. In an earlier analysis of approximately 550 of the donors, V segments were called functional above 56.7% productive rearrangements and were called segregating when the between-donor standard deviation exceeded 5%. A statistical classification framework was developed to diagnose cytomegalovirus status using the catalog of TCR beta chain sequences. A later analysis assigned V and J genes by comparing TCR nucleotide sequences with IMGT/GENE-DB human TR gene sequences. The TCRdist pipeline was used in a later analysis to assign CDR3 sequences and most-parsimonious VDJ recombination scenarios. In a later analysis, each TCR beta chain was defined by its CDR3 amino acid sequence together with its V-gene family, and reads without a unique V-gene family were excluded. As a way to deal with suspected cross-contamination and a sequencing artifact, a later analysis dropped 500 to 700 nucleotide sequences that were highly shared and had low generation probability. For each public chain, a later analysis derived a clonal expansion index from normalized ranks of inferred template counts within each repertoire. Generation probabilities in a later analysis came from a VDJ recombination model fitted to out-of-frame rearrangements, and those results were checked against IGoR. In a later analysis, TCR-TCR, TCR-HLA and TCR-CMV co-occurrence was scored with hypergeometric tests, and a repertoire-size bias correction was applied to TCR pairs. A later analysis estimated false discovery rates by permuting HLA or CMV assignments 20 times. A later analysis grouped co-occurring TCRs with DBSCAN, adding TCRdist sequence similarity when clustering within HLA-allele-positive subsets. Repertoires with fewer than 30,000 or more than 120,000 public chains, plus five repertoires with anomalous nucleotide sharing, were excluded from co-occurrence clustering. This immuneACCESS table, as held by TCRdb, lists in-frame sequences with V and J called but not all clones. Of the missing ones, under half trace to an unresolved V gene in checked studies; the others have no known cause. From that table come the V and J calls and clone size; the DNA was used to work out D and trimming. In this sample the table shows some 110,000 clones, roughly three quarters of which occur a single time. The ten largest make up roughly 3.2% of the sample.

The cohort was made up of about 610 healthy bone marrow donors. At the time of sampling, every cohort member was nominally healthy, though immune exposures that went unrecorded were likely present. The donor tested CMV seronegative, placing the donor among the 350 to 400 seronegative members of the cohort. A peripheral blood sample was provided by each donor, and peripheral blood mononuclear cells were used for TCR beta sequencing. Genomic DNA was extracted from the blood cell samples with the Qiagen DNeasy Blood Extraction Kit. What was sequenced was PBMCs. Recombination connected TRBV12-5 to TRBJ2-1; the D gene lacks a confident call. This clonotype was obtained from a man aged 30 to 45 in good health and CMV-seronegative. The nucleotide sequence reads TGTGCTAGTGGTTTGCGTATTGAGCAGTTCTTC. Its protein reads: CASGLRIEQFF.